This entry describes one T cell receptor beta chain. The antigen is unknown. This specimen belongs to a study of shared clonotypes between healthy human individuals. For the study at large: The donor group consisted of a couple of women and a few men, aged 18 to 49. General study findings and limits: Limitation of the genetic and exposure-history diversity represented came from the few donors.

Germline lookup yields CDR1 KGHSH and CDR2 LQKENI. The V and J ends lost 1 base and 1 base, in that order; junction bases with no gene match: 7. CDR3 size: 16 residues. Sequencing of unsorted PBMC DNA was carried out using ten immunoSEQ deep assay plates. In the original workflow: With immunoSEQ giving junction-only sequences and no quality scores, filtering differed. Using immunoSEQ multiplex PCR, the repertoire was profiled, and TCRdb retains in-frame clones only, with some absent. V, J and clone size are taken as reported in that table, and D and trimming were inferred from the DNA itself. The sample carries some 500,000 clones, around three quarters recorded once.

This TCR came from a middle-aged woman in good health. Some clones in this sample may be carry-over from other donors' samples. Sequencing used PBMCs. The chain uses TRBV18 and TRBJ2-7; 7 nucleotides align to TRBD1. CDR3 DNA sequence: TGTGCCAGCTCACCACTTTCCCTGACAGGGTCCTACGAGCAGTACTTC. Translation gives CASSPLSLTGSYEQYF.